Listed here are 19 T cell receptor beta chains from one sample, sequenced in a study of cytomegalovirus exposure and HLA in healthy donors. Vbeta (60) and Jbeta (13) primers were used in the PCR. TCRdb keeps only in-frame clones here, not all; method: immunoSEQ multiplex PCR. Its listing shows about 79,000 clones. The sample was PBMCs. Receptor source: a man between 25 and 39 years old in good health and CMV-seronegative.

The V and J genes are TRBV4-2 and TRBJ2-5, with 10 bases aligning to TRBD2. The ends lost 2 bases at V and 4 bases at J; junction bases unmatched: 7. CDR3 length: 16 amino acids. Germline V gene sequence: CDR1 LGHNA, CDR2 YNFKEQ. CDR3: CASSQPAGGPGETQYF. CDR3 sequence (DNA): TGTGCCAGCAGCCAACCAGCGGGAGGGCCGGGAGAGACCCAGTACTTC.

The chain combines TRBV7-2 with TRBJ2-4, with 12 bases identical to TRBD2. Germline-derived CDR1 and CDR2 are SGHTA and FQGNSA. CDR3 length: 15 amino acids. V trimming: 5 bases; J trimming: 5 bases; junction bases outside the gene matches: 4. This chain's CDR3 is CASSPRLAGENIQYF. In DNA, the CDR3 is TGTGCCAGCAGCCCCAGACTAGCGGGAGAAAACATTCAGTACTTC. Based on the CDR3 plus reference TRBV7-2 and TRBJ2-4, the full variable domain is GAGVSQSPSNKVTEKGKDVELRCDPISGHTALYWYRQSLGQGLEFLIYFQGNSAPDKSGLPSDRFSAERTGGSVSTLTIQRTQQEDSAVYLCASSPRLAGENIQYFGAGTRLSVL.

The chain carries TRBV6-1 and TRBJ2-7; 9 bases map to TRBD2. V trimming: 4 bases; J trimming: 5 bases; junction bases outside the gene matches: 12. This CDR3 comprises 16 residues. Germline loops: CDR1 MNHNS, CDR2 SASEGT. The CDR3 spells CASSGRVAGEEHEQYF. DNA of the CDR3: TGTGCCAGCAGTGGGCGTGTAGCGGGAGAGGAGCACGAGCAGTACTTC.

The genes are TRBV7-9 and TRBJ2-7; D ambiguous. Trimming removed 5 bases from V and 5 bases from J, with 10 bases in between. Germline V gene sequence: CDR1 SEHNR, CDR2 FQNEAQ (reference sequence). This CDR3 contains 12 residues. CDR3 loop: CASSLGENEQYF. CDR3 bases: TGTGCCAGCAGCCTCGGAGAGAACGAGCAGTACTTC.

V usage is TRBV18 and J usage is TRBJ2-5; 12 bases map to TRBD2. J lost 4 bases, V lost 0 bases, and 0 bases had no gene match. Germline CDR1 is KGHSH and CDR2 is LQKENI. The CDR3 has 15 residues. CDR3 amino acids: CASSPPGLAGETQYF. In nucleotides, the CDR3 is TGTGCCAGCTCACCACCGGGACTAGCGGGAGAGACCCAGTACTTC.

The CDR3 loop is CASSYLAAYGYTF. The CDR3 DNA reads TGTGCCAGCAGCTACCTGGCGGCCTATGGCTACACCTTC. The chain employs TRBV6-1 and TRBJ1-2; D is unresolved. This CDR3 has 13 amino acids. Looked up from germline, CDR1 is MNHNS and CDR2 is SASEGT. The V and J ends lost 6 bases and 4 bases respectively, with 12 bases between them.

In nucleotides, the CDR3 is TGCGCCAGCCGAAAAACTTTCCAGGGGCCCTCTGGAAACACCATATATTTT. Its translation: CASRKTFQGPSGNTIYF. The gene calls are TRBV4-1 and TRBJ1-3, with D perhaps matching TRBD1 (6 bases). Germline CDR1 and CDR2: MGHRA and YSYEKL. Trimming stripped 8 bases from V and 0 bases from J, with 20 bases between. CDR3 length: 17 amino acids.

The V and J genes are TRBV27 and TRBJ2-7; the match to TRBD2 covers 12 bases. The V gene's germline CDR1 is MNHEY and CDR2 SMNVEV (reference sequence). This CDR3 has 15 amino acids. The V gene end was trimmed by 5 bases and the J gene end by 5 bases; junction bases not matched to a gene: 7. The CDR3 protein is CASSSRLAGAHEQYF. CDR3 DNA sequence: TGTGCCAGCAGTAGCCGACTAGCGGGAGCCCACGAGCAGTACTTC.

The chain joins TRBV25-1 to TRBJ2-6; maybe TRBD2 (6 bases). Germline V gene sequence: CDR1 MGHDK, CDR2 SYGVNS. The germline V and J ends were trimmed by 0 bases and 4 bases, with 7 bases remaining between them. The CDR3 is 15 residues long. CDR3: CASSEYRGGANVLTF. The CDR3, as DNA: TGTGCCAGCAGTGAATATCGGGGGGGGGCCAACGTCCTGACTTTC. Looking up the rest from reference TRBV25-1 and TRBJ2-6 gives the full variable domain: EADIYQTPRYLVIGTGKKITLECSQTMGHDKMYWYQQDPGMELHLIHYSYGVNSTEKGDLSSESTVSRIRTEHFPLTLESARPSHTSQYLCASSEYRGGANVLTFGAGSRLTVL.

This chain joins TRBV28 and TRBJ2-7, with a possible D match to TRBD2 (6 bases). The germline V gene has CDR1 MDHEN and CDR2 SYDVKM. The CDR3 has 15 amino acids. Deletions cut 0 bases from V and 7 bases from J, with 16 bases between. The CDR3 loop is CASSLWGTGAGEQYF. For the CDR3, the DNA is TGTGCCAGCAGTTTATGGGGGACTGGCGCGGGGGAGCAGTACTTC.

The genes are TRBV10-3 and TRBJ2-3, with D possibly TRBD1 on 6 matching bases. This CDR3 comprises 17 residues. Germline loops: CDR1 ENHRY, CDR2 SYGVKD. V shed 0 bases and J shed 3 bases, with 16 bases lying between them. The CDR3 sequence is CAISESKAPQGTDTQYF. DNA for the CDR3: TGTGCCATCAGTGAGTCGAAGGCACCCCAGGGGACAGATACGCAGTATTTT.

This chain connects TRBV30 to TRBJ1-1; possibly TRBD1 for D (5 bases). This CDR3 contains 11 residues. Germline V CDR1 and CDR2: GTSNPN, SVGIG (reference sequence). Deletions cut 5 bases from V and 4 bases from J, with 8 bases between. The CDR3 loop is CAWARGTEAFF. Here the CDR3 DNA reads TGTGCCTGGGCAAGGGGCACTGAAGCTTTCTTT.

The CDR3 reads CASSLRGKKSYNSPLHF. DNA for the CDR3: TGTGCCAGCAGCTTAAGGGGTAAGAAGTCCTATAATTCACCCCTCCACTTT. The chain employs TRBV11-3 and TRBJ1-6; TRBD1 is a possible D gene (5 bases). V lost 2 bases and J 1 base, leaving 12 bases between the germline ends. Germline values: CDR1 SGHNT, CDR2 YENEEA. The CDR3 totals 17 residues.

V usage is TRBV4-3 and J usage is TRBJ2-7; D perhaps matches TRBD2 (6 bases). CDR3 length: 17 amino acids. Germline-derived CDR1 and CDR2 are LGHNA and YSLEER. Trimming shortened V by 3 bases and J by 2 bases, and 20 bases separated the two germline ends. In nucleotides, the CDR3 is TGCGCCAGCAGCCACAACCCAGATCCGGGACTTACCTACGAGCAGTACTTC. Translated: CASSHNPDPGLTYEQYF.

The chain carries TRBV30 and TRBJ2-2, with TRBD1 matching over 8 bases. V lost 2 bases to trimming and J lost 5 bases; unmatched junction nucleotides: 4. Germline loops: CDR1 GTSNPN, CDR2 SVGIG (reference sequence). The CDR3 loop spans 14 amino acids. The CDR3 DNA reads TGTGCCTGGAGTATACAGGGGGGTACCGGGGAGCTGTTTTTT. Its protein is CAWSIQGGTGELFF.

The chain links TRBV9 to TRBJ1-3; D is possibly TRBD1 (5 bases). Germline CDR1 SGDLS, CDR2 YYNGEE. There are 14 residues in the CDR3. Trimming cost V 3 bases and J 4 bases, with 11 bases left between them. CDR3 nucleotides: TGTGCCAGCAGCGAGAAAGGGGCCGGAAACACCATATATTTT. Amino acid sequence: CASSEKGAGNTIYF.

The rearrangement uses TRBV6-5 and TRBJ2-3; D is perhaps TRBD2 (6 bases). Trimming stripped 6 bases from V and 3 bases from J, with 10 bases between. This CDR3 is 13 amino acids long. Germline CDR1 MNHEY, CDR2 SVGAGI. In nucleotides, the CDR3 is TGTGCCAGCAGCCCCGGGACTACAGATACGCAGTATTTT. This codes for CASSPGTTDTQYF.

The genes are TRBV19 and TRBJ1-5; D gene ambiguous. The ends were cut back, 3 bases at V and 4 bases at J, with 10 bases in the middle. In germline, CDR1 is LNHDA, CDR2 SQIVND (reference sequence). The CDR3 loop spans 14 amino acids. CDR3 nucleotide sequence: TGTGCCAGTAGTATCTGGGCTCAGAATCAGCCCCAGCATTTT. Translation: CASSIWAQNQPQHF. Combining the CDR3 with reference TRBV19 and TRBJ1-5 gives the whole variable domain DGGITQSPKYLFRKEGQNVTLSCEQNLNHDAMYWYRQDPGQGLRLIYYSQIVNDFQKGDIAEGYSVSREKKESFPLTVTSAQKNPTAFYLCASSIWAQNQPQHFGDGTRLSIL.

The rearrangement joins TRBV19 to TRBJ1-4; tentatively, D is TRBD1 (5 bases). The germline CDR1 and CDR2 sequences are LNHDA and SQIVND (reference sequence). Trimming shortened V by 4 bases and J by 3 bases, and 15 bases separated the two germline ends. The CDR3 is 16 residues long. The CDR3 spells CASSNYGTLANEKLFF. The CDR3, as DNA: TGTGCCAGTAGTAACTACGGGACTCTTGCTAATGAAAAACTGTTTTTT. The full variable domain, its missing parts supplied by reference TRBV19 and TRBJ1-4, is DGGITQSPKYLFRKEGQNVTLSCEQNLNHDAMYWYRQDPGQGLRLIYYSQIVNDFQKGDIAEGYSVSREKKESFPLTVTSAQKNPTAFYLCASSNYGTLANEKLFFGSGTQLSVL.